The TCR beta chain under discussion was sequenced for a study of T cells in Graves' hyperthyroidism and ophthalmopathy. Notes on the study in general: Blood also held most thyroid clonotypes expanded beyond 0.001.

Reasons for excluding patients were uncontrolled infection, other autoimmune disease, pregnancy or lactation. Amplification of TCR beta CDR3 regions was performed using RNA transcripts as template. TCR CDR3 underwent first-round RT-PCR with the HTBI primer set. TCRdb re-derived calls from the multiplex PCR reads in MiXCR, one entry per CDR3 protein. The sample lists around 350,000 distinct CDR3 sequences; roughly 15% were seen once. The CDR3 is 15 amino acids. CDR1 and CDR2 (germline): LNHDA, SQIVND (reference sequence). V lost 4 bases and J lost 2, with 12 bases in between. This clonotype was seen a handful of times. The antigen remains undetermined.

Sequenced: blood. The chain combines TRBV19 with TRBJ1-5, with D possibly TRBD1 on 6 matching bases. The sequence was obtained from a woman between 25 and 40 years old with Graves' hyperthyroidism that later progressed to Graves' ophthalmopathy. CDR3 in DNA: TGTGCCAGTAGTACCTGGGACATGGGCAATCAGCCCCAGCATTTT. Translated, it gives CASSTWDMGNQPQHF.